This T cell receptor beta chain appears in the sequencing data of a study of tumor and adjacent non-tumor tissue in lung cancer. Background on the study: Each sample yielded a few million productive TCRbeta reads on average. Study-wide results and caveats: Significantly higher TCR diversity was found in tumor than normal lung. Top 100 clones took a larger repertoire share in normal lung.

A remark on this clonotype: Its antigen is not known.

No cell sorting was done before RNA was extracted from the tissue. This non-tumor lung sample came from over 3 cm beyond the tumor edge. A modified ARM-PCR protocol with three rounds of nested PCR amplified TCRbeta. TCRdb independently ran MiXCR on the multiplex PCR reads; one entry per CDR3 protein. The repertoire holds about 98,000 distinct CDR3 sequences, with 80% as singletons. The source of this sequence is a man aged 60-69 years with small cell lung cancer. Sequencing was performed on distant non-tumor lung tissue.

The CDR3 sequence: CSVAHLDRVRNEQFF. The DNA for the CDR3 is TGCAGCGTTGCACATCTCGACAGGGTGAGGAATGAGCAGTTCTTC. The chain couples TRBV29-1 to TRBJ2-1, with TRBD1 identical over 7 bases. V gave up 4 bases and J gave up 7 bases; unmatched junction bases: 13. CDR3 length: 15 amino acids. Germline lookup yields CDR1 SQVTM and CDR2 ANQGSEA.